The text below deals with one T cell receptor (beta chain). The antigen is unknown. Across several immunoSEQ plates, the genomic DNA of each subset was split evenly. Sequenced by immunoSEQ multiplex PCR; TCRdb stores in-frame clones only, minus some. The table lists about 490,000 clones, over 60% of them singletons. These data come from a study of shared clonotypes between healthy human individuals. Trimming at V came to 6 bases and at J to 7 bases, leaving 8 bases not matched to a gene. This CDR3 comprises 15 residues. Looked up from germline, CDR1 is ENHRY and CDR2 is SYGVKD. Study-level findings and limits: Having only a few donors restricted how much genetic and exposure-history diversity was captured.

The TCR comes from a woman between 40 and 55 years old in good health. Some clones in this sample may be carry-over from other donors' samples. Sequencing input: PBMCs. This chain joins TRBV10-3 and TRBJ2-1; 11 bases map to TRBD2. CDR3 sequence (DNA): TGTGCCATCAGGGTTACTAGCGGGAGAGAGAATGAGCAGTTCTTC. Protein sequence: CAIRVTSGRENEQFF.